This T cell receptor (beta chain) was recorded in a study of T cell responses to AZD1222 COVID-19 vaccine. Study results and caveats: Donors in the cohort were predominantly white British and more often female, and clonal diversity was possibly underestimated. Only six or seven AZD1222 recipients tested seropositive at baseline.

The repertoire was sequenced with immunoSEQ multiplex PCR; TCRdb's copy has only in-frame clones and lacks some. This table has 150,000 or so clones, about 91% appearing once. With regard to this clone: Its antigen is as yet unknown.

The V and J ends lost 6 bases and 1 base respectively, with 18 bases between them. CDR3 size: 16 residues. CDR1 is MNHNS and CDR2 is SASEGT in the germline V gene. Second doses that came at about 4 or about 12 weeks were put together. This chain links TRBV6-1 with TRBJ2-5; possible D gene TRBD1, 6 bases. This TCR derives from an adult who received the AZD1222 COVID-19 vaccine. The source material was peripheral blood, sampled 28 days after the second AZD1222 dose. The CDR3 bases are TGTGCCAGCAGCGAAAGACAGGTTCGGGCCCAAGAGACCCAGTACTTC. It specifies CASSERQVRAQETQYF.